One sample yielded the 9 T cell receptor beta chains listed below, sequenced in a study of blood T cell repertoires in COVID-19. TCRdb keeps only in-frame clones here, not all; method: immunoSEQ multiplex PCR. The table lists approximately 200,000 clones, roughly 82% of them singletons. Sample: PBMCs or T cells enriched from blood (not recorded which). These receptors were collected from a man aged 35 to 55 who had recovered from COVID-19.

V gene TRBV6-4 combines with J gene TRBJ1-2; the match to TRBD1 covers 8 bases. Germline V lookup: CDR1 MRHNA, CDR2 SNTAGT. Germline trimming cut 2 bases from V and 7 bases from J; bases unmatched to any gene: 3. The CDR3 has 13 residues. CDR3 nucleotides: TGTGCCAGCAGTGACCCTGACAGGGGTGGCTACACCTTC. This translates into CASSDPDRGGYTF.

J is TRBJ2-5 and V is TRBV4-2, with D maybe TRBD2 (6 bases). The CDR3 contains 15 residues. Trimming cost V 1 base and J 3 bases, with 12 bases left between them. From germline, CDR1 is LGHNA and CDR2 YNFKEQ. CDR3 residues: CASSQVSASEETQYF. CDR3 coding DNA: TGTGCCAGCAGCCAAGTATCTGCTAGCGAAGAGACCCAGTACTTC.

The V call is TRBV25-1, the J call TRBJ2-1; D call uncertain. V lost 5 bases, J lost 4 bases, and 15 bases lay in between. The V gene's germline CDR1 is MGHDK and CDR2 SYGVNS. The CDR3 consists of 15 residues. In nucleotides, the CDR3 is TGTGCCAGCAGTTCCCCCGGCGGAGAATACAATGAGCAGTTCTTC. Protein product: CASSSPGGEYNEQFF.

Only a few counts were recorded for this clone. CDR3 DNA sequence: TGTGCCAGTGGGGTTCCCGGGACAGATTATGGCTACACCTTC. It translates to CASGVPGTDYGYTF. The chain recombines TRBV28 with TRBJ1-2; 7 bases match TRBD1. The CDR3 extends over 14 amino acids. From germline, CDR1 is MDHEN and CDR2 SYDVKM. Trimming removed 9 bases from V and 5 bases from J; junction bases left unmatched: 12.

The J gene is TRBJ1-2, the V gene TRBV9; tentatively, D is TRBD1 (5 bases). Germline V gene lookup returns CDR1 SGDLS and CDR2 YYNGEE. The ends were cut back, 4 bases at V and 4 bases at J, with 17 bases in the middle. The CDR3 extends over 15 amino acids. This CDR3 is CASSIGQGVIYGYTF. DNA of the CDR3: TGTGCCAGCAGCATAGGACAAGGGGTTATCTATGGCTACACCTTC.

This chain links TRBV2 with TRBJ1-1, with 11 bases aligning to TRBD1. This CDR3 is built from 20 residues. Germline V lookup: CDR1 SNHLY, CDR2 FYNNEI. Trimming at V came to 7 bases and at J to 4 bases, leaving 23 bases not matched to a gene. DNA of the CDR3: TGTGCCAGCAAGGGGCCTAGGGGGACAGGGGGTAACCTGAAAGGCACTGAAGCTTTCTTT. Translated, it gives CASKGPRGTGGNLKGTEAFF.

Only one count was recorded for this clone. This rearrangement joins TRBV2 to TRBJ1-2, with D possibly TRBD1 on 5 matching bases. The V gene's germline CDR1 is SNHLY and CDR2 FYNNEI. V dropped 3 bases and J dropped 7 bases, with 15 bases sitting between them. This CDR3 spans 14 amino acids. CDR3 residues: CASSDMGRAGGYTF. DNA for the CDR3: TGTGCCAGCAGTGACATGGGCAGGGCAGGTGGCTACACCTTC.

V and J are TRBV6-4 and TRBJ1-3; the D gene is possibly TRBD1 (6 bases). Trimming left V 0 bases short and J 0 bases short, with 9 bases between. The CDR3 contains 16 residues. The germline CDR1 and CDR2 sequences are MRHNA and SNTAGT. The CDR3 DNA reads TGTGCCAGCAGTGACTCGTGCAGGGGCTCTGGAAACACCATATATTTT. This sequence encodes CASSDSCRGSGNTIYF.

This rearrangement joins TRBV2 to TRBJ1-1, with 10 bases lining up with TRBD1. Unmatched junction bases numbered 14, after V lost 8 bases and J lost 2 bases. The germline gives CDR1 SNHLY, CDR2 FYNNEI. The CDR3 runs 17 residues. CDR3 nucleotide sequence: TGTGCCAGCCCTAGTCCCGGGACAGGGGCCTTTAACACTGAAGCTTTCTTT. This translates into CASPSPGTGAFNTEAFF.